The 21 T cell receptor beta chains in this list originate from one sample, sequenced in a study of glioma-infiltrating T cells after dendritic cell vaccination. Libraries were prepared by immunoSEQ multiplex PCR; TCRdb keeps only in-frame clonotypes and omits some of them. The sample shows about 92,000 clones, more than 75% of them seen only once. Specimen: blood, collected before dendritic cell vaccination. All receptors derive from a human donor with glioblastoma.

The chain joins TRBV11-1 to TRBJ2-3, with 10 nucleotides matching TRBD1. Germline V gene sequence: CDR1 SGHAT, CDR2 FQDESV (reference sequence). V shed 3 bases and J 4 bases; nucleotides not matched to a gene: 10. The CDR3 is 17 residues long. The CDR3 here is CASSLGQGYTSADTQYF. In nucleotides, the CDR3 is TGTGCCAGCAGCTTGGGACAGGGGTATACCTCCGCAGATACGCAGTATTTT. The full variable domain, rest sourced from reference TRBV11-1 and TRBJ2-3, is EAEVAQSPRYKITEKSQAVAFWCDPISGHATLYWYRQILGQGPELLVQFQDESVVDDSQLPKDRFSAERLKGVDSTLKIQPAELGDSAMYLCASSLGQGYTSADTQYFGPGTRLTVL.

This clone was seen a few times. Relative to the germline gene, one junction end is altered; a read error may explain this. The chain recombines TRBV4-1 with TRBJ1-3; weak D call: TRBD1 (5 bases). This CDR3 has 17 amino acids. Looked up from germline, CDR1 is MGHRA and CDR2 is YSYEKL. CDR3 sequence reads: CAGSQGEGPNSGNTIYF. CDR3 coding DNA: TGCGCCGGCAGCCAAGGGGAGGGACCCAACTCTGGAAACACCATATATTTT.

The chain carries TRBV6-5 and TRBJ1-1; no definite D call. The germline CDR1 and CDR2 sequences are MNHEY and SVGAGI. The V end lost 6 bases, the J end lost 1 base, and 12 bases lay between the germline ends. This CDR3 region has 14 residues. The CDR3 region is CASRTDTWNTEAFF. CDR3 in DNA: TGTGCCAGCAGGACCGACACGTGGAACACTGAAGCTTTCTTT.

The V call is TRBV5-4, the J call TRBJ1-1; 9 bases are shared with TRBD1. This CDR3 has 15 residues. Germline V gene sequence: CDR1 SGHNT, CDR2 YYREEE (reference sequence). Trimming removed 5 bases from V and 1 base from J; junction bases left unmatched: 6. The CDR3 region has the DNA TGTGCCAGCAGTCTACAGGGGGCGTGGAACACTGAAGCTTTCTTT. As protein: CASSLQGAWNTEAFF.

A remark on this clone: One end of the junction is discordant with germline, which a read error may explain. This sequence joins TRBV7-9 and TRBJ1-1; D is unresolved. CDR1 is SEHNR, CDR2 FQNEAQ, per germline (reference sequence). The CDR3 is made up of 11 amino acids. The CDR3 DNA sequence: TGTGCCAGCAGCCTGAACAGTGAAGCTTTCTTT. Its protein is CASSLNSEAFF.

This sequence joins TRBV19 and TRBJ1-2; 8 nucleotides align to TRBD1. The CDR3 is made up of 16 amino acids. Trimming took 4 bases from V and 0 from J; bases not matched to a gene: 7. Germline lookup yields CDR1 LNHDA and CDR2 SQIVND (reference sequence). DNA for the CDR3: TGTGCCAGTAGTAGAGCCGGACAGGGAGCTAACTATGGCTACACCTTC. Translating gives CASSRAGQGANYGYTF.

The J gene is TRBJ1-4, the V gene TRBV2; tentative D call: TRBD1 (6 bases). The CDR3 has 14 residues. V lost 5 bases, J lost 8 bases, and 15 bases lay in between. The germline V gene encodes CDR1 SNHLY and CDR2 FYNNEI. The CDR3 protein is CASSSWTVAEKLFF. In nucleotides, the CDR3 is TGTGCCAGCAGTAGTTGGACAGTGGCAGAAAAACTGTTTTTT.

The genes are TRBV19 and TRBJ2-7; TRBD1 matches 8 bases. CDR3 length: 15 amino acids. With 3 bases clipped from V and 5 bases from J, the junction kept 9 bases outside the gene matches. Germline V gene sequence: CDR1 LNHDA, CDR2 SQIVND (reference sequence). DNA for the CDR3: TGTGCCAGTAGTATTCCCAAAGGACAGGGTCACGAGCAGTACTTC. As protein: CASSIPKGQGHEQYF.

This chain joins TRBV6-5 and TRBJ2-2; D possibly corresponds to TRBD2 (6 bases). The CDR3 sequence is 14 residues long. Per germline, CDR1 MNHEY and CDR2 SVGAGI. V was trimmed by 2 bases and J by 4 bases, leaving 8 bases between them. In DNA form, the CDR3 reads TGTGCCAGCAGTTACGCGGGGCCCACCGGGGAGCTGTTTTTT. Translation gives CASSYAGPTGELFF.

This rearrangement joins TRBV6-5 to TRBJ2-2; 10 bases align to TRBD1. V lost 4 bases, J lost 7 bases, and 9 bases stayed unmatched. CDR1 and CDR2 (germline): MNHEY, SVGAGI. The CDR3 spans 16 residues. This chain's CDR3 is CASSSRPGQGSGELFF. In DNA form, the CDR3 reads TGTGCCAGCAGTTCCCGGCCGGGACAGGGGAGCGGGGAGCTGTTTTTT.

This clone was seen only once. This chain joins TRBV5-1 and TRBJ2-7, with D possibly matching TRBD1 (5 bases). This CDR3 is built from 16 residues. Germline V gene lookup returns CDR1 SGHRS and CDR2 YFSETQ. The V gene lost 0 bases and the J gene lost 1 base, with 14 bases spanning the gap. CDR3 sequence (DNA): TGCGCCAGCAGCTTGGCAGGGCCGCGCGAATCCTACGAGCAGTACTTC. This translates into CASSLAGPRESYEQYF.

This chain links TRBV4-1 with TRBJ2-4; tentatively, D is TRBD1 (6 bases). The CDR3 has 14 amino acids. The germline gives CDR1 MGHRA, CDR2 YSYEKL. V was shortened by 1 base and J by 3 bases, with 7 bases between the two germline ends. The CDR3, as DNA: TGCGCCAGCAGCCAAGTAGGGGGCAAAAACATTCAGTACTTC. Translating gives CASSQVGGKNIQYF.

CDR3 in amino acids: CASTQGPSYEQYF. The CDR3 DNA reads TGTGCCAGCACCCAGGGTCCCTCCTACGAGCAGTACTTC. The V gene is TRBV27, the J gene TRBJ2-7; D perhaps matches TRBD1 (5 bases). V was clipped by 7 bases and J by 0 bases, with 10 bases between them. Looked up from germline, CDR1 is MNHEY and CDR2 is SMNVEV (reference sequence). CDR3 length: 13 amino acids.

The chain links TRBV27 to TRBJ1-1; 10 nucleotides align to TRBD1. There are 18 residues in the CDR3. V lost 6 bases to trimming and J lost 1 base; unmatched junction nucleotides: 14. Germline values: CDR1 MNHEY, CDR2 SMNVEV (reference sequence). The CDR3 bases are TGTGCCAGCAGGCCCGGCTCCGGACAGGGGGGGTGGAACACTGAAGCTTTCTTT. This sequence encodes CASRPGSGQGGWNTEAFF.

The V gene is TRBV7-2, the J gene TRBJ1-2, with D perhaps matching TRBD1 (6 bases). The germline CDR1 and CDR2 sequences are SGHTA and FQGNSA. V was pared by 0 bases and J by 8 bases, with 13 bases between. The CDR3 totals 14 residues. The CDR3, as DNA: TGTGCCAGCAGCTTAGCGTCCTGGGGGGGCGGCTACACCTTC. Translated: CASSLASWGGGYTF.

V and J are TRBV5-4 and TRBJ2-7, with 10 bases fitting TRBD2. CDR1 and CDR2 from the germline V gene are SGHNT and YYREEE (reference sequence). V was pared by 4 bases and J by 3 bases, with 10 bases of the junction left unmatched. CDR3 length: 16 residues. The CDR3 spells CASSPSGSSGSYEQYF. CDR3 coding DNA: TGTGCCAGCAGCCCCTCGGGGTCTAGCGGGAGCTACGAGCAGTACTTC.

This sequence joins TRBV10-3 and TRBJ2-5; tentative D call: TRBD1 (6 bases). Germline lookup yields CDR1 ENHRY and CDR2 SYGVKD. The CDR3 extends over 13 amino acids. The V gene lost 10 bases and the J gene lost 2 bases, with 14 bases spanning the gap. For the CDR3, the DNA is TGTGCCACCCGGGACATCCTTCAAGAGACCCAGTACTTC. Translated, it gives CATRDILQETQYF.

The genes are TRBV18 and TRBJ2-7; 10 bases agree with TRBD1. CDR3 length equals 16 residues. Germline V lookup: CDR1 KGHSH, CDR2 LQKENI. The V and J ends lost 6 bases and 2 bases, in that order; junction bases with no gene match: 10. The CDR3 nucleotides are TGTGCCAGCTCGCGGGGCCGGGACAGGGGACCCTACGAGCAGTACTTC. Translation gives CASSRGRDRGPYEQYF.

V is TRBV29-1 and J is TRBJ2-5; 7 nucleotides match TRBD2. Losses at the gene ends were 5 bases for V and 5 bases for J; bases not matched to a gene: 5. The CDR3 loop spans 12 amino acids. The germline V gene encodes CDR1 SQVTM and CDR2 ANQGSEA. The CDR3 loop is CSVLGLFETQYF. The CDR3 region has the DNA TGCAGCGTTCTGGGACTATTTGAGACCCAGTACTTC.

This chain connects TRBV5-6 to TRBJ2-7; D might be TRBD1 (5 bases). Germline CDR1 and CDR2: SGHDT and YYEEEE. CDR3 length equals 14 residues. Trimming left V 0 bases short and J 7 bases short, with 14 bases between. The CDR3 loop reads CASSLAGAGYEQYF. The CDR3 DNA is TGTGCCAGCAGCTTGGCAGGCGCAGGGTATGAGCAGTACTTC.

This clone was detected only once. The genes are TRBV21-1 and TRBJ2-3; the table names TRBD1, a call not compared with the DNA. TRBV21-1 is reported as a pseudogene. This CDR3 has 13 amino acids. This CDR3 reads CDDIGQGEDTQYF. Here the CDR3 DNA reads TGTGATGATATCGGGCAGGGGGAAGATACGCAGTATTTT.